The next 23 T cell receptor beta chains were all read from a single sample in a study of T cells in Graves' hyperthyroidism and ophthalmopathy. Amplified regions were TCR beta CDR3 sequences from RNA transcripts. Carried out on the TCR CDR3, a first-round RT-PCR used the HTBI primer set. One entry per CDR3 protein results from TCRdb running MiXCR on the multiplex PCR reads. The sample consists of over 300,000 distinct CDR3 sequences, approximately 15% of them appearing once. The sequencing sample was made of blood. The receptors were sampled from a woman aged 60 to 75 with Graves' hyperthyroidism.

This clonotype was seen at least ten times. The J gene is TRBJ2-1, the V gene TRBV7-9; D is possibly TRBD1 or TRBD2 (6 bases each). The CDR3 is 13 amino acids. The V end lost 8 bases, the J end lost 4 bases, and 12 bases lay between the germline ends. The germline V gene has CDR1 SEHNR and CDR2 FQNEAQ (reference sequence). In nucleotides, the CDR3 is TGTGCCAGCCAACGGGGGCCGTACAATGAGCAGTTCTTC. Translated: CASQRGPYNEQFF.

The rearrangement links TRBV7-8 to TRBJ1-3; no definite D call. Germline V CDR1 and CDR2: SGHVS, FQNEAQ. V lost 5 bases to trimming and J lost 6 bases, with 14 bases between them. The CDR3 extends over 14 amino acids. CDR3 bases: TGTGCCAGCAGCCGACTGAACCGGGAAAACACCATATATTTT. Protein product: CASSRLNRENTIYF.

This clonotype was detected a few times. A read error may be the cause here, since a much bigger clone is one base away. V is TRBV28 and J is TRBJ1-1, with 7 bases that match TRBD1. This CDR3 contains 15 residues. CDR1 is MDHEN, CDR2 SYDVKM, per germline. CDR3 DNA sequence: TGTGCCGGCAGTCCCAGACAGGGTATGGGCACTGAAGCTTTCTTT. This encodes CAGSPRQGMGTEAFF.

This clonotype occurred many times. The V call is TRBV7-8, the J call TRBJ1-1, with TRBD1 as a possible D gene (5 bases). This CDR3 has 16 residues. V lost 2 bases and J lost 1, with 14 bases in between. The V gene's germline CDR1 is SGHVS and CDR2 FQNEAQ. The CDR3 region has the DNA TGTGCCAGCAGCTTACGGGGGGACGGTTGGAACACTGAAGCTTTCTTT. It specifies CASSLRGDGWNTEAFF.

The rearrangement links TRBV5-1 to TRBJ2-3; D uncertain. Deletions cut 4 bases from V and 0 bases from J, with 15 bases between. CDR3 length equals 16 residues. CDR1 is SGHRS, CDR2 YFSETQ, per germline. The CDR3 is CASSLLRRTSTDTQYF. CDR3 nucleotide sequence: TGCGCCAGCAGCCTCCTCAGACGTACTAGCACAGATACGCAGTATTTT.

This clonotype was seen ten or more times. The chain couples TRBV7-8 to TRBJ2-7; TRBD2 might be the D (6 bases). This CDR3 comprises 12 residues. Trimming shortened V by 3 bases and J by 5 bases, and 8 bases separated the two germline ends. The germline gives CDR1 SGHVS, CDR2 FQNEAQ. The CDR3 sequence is CASSLGGHEQYF. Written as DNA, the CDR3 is TGTGCCAGCAGCTTGGGGGGACACGAGCAGTACTTC.

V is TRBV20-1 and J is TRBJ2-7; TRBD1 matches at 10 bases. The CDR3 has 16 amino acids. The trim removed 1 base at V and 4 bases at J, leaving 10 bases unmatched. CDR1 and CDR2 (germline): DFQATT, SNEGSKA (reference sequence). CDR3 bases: TGCAGTGCTAGAGGTCATCCGGGACAGGGGTTGTACGAGCAGTACTTC. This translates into CSARGHPGQGLYEQYF.

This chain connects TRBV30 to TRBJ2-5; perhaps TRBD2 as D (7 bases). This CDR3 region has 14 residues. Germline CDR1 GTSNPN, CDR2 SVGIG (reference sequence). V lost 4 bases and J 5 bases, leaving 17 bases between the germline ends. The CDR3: CAWNQRGGWETQYF. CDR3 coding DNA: TGTGCCTGGAATCAGAGGGGGGGGTGGGAGACCCAGTACTTC.

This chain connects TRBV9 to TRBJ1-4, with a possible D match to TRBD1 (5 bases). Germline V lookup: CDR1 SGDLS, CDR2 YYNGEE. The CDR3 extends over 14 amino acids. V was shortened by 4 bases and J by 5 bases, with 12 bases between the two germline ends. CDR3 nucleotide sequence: TGTGCCAGCAGCCTCGGGACGGAGAATGAAAAACTGTTTTTT. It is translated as CASSLGTENEKLFF.

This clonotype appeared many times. DNA of the CDR3: TGTGCCAGCAGACCGGGACAGGGAGACACAGATACGCAGTATTTT. Its protein product is CASRPGQGDTDTQYF. V is TRBV28 and J is TRBJ2-3; 9 bases line up with TRBD1. CDR3 length: 15 amino acids. Germline lookup yields CDR1 MDHEN and CDR2 SYDVKM. The junction had 6 bases not matched to a gene; V was cut back by 6 bases and J by 2 bases.

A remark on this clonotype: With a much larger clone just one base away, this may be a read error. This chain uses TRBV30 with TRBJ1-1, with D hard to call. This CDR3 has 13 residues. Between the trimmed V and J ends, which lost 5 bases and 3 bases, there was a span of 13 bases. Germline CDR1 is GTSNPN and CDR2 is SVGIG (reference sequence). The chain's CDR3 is CAWGAQSDTEAFF. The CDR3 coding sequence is TGTGCCTGGGGTGCCCAGTCGGACACTGAAGCTTTCTTT.

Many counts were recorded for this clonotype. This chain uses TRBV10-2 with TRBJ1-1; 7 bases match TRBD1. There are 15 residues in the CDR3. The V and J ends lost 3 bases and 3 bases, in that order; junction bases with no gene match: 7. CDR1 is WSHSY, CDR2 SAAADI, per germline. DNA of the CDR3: TGCGCCAGCAGTGATAGGGGGCGAGGATACACTGAAGCTTTCTTT. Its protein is CASSDRGRGYTEAFF.

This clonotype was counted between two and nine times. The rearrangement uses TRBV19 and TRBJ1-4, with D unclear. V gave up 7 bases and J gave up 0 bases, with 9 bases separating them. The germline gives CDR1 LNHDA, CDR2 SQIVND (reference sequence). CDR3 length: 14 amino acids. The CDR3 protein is CASNGGATNEKLFF. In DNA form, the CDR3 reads TGTGCCAGTAATGGTGGAGCAACTAATGAAAAACTGTTTTTT.

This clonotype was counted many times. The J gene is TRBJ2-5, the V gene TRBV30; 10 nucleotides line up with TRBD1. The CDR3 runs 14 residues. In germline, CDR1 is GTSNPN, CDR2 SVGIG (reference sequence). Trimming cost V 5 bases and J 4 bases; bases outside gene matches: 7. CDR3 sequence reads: CAWEADRGRETQYF. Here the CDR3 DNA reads TGTGCCTGGGAAGCAGACAGGGGGCGAGAGACCCAGTACTTC.

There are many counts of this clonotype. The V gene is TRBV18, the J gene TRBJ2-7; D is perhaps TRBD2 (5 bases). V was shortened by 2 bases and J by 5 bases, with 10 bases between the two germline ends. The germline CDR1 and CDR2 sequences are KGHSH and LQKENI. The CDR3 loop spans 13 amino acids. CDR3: CASSPEGIHEQYF. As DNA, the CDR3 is TGTGCCAGCTCACCAGAGGGCATCCACGAGCAGTACTTC. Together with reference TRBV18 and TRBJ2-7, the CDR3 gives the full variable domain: NAGVMQNPRHLVRRRGQEARLRCSPMKGHSHVYWYRQLPEEGLKFMVYLQKENIIDESGMPKERFSAEFPKEGPSILRIQQVVRGDSAAYFCASSPEGIHEQYFGPGTRLTVT.

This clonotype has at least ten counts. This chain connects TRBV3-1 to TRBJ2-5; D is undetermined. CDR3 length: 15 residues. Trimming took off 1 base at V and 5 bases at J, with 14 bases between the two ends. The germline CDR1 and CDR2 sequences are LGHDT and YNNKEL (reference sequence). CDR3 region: CASSQANPVGETQYF. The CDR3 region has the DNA TGTGCCAGCAGCCAAGCGAATCCGGTGGGGGAGACCCAGTACTTC.

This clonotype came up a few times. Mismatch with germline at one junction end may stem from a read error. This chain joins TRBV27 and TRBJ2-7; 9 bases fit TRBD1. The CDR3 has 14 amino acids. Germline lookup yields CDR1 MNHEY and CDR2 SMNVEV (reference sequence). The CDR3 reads CVSSAGTGWYEQYF. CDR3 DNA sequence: TGTGTCAGCAGTGCCGGGACAGGGTGGTACGAGCAGTACTTC.

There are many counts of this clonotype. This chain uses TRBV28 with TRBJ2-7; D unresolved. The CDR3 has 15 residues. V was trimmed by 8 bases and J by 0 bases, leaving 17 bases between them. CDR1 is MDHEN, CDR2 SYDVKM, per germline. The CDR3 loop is CASLPHSTVSYEQYF. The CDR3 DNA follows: TGTGCCAGCCTCCCCCATTCGACGGTCTCCTACGAGCAGTACTTC.

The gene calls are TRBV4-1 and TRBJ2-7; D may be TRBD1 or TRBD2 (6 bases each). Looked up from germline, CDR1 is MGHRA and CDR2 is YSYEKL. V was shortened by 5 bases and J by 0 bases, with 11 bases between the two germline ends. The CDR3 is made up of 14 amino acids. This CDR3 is CASSERGPSYEQYF. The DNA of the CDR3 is TGCGCCAGCAGCGAACGGGGGCCCTCCTACGAGCAGTACTTC.

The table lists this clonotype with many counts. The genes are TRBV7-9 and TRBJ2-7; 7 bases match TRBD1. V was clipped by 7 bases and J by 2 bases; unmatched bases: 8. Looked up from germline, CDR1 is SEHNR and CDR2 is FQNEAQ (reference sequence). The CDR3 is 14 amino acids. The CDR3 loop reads CASTYRDSPYEQYF. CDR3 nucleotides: TGTGCCAGCACCTATAGGGACAGCCCCTACGAGCAGTACTTC.

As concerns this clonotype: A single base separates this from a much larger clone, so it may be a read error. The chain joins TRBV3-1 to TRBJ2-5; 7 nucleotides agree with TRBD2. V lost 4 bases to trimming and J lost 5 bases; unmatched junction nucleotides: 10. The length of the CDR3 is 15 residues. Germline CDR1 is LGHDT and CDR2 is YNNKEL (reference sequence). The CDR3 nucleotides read TGTGCCAGCAGCCGAGAGGGAGGGGCCGGTGAGACCCAGTACTTC. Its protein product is CASSREGGAGETQYF.

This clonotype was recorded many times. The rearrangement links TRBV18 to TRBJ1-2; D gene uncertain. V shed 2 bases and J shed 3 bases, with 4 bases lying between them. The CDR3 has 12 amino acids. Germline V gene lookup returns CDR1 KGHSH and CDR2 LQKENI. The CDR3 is CASSPGDYGYTF. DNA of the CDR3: TGTGCCAGCTCACCAGGGGACTATGGCTACACCTTC.

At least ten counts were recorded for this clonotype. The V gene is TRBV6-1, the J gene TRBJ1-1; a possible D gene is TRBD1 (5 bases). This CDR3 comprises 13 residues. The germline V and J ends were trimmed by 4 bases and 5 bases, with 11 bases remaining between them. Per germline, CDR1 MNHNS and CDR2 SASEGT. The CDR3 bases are TGTGCCAGCAGTGCCGCAGGGTGGACTGAAGCTTTCTTT. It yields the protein CASSAAGWTEAFF.